This TCR beta chain was sequenced for a study of T cells in localized non-small cell lung cancer. Study results and caveats: Appearing in adjacent lung were a median about 60 of the top 100 tumor clones.

Clones were sequenced by immunoSEQ multiplex PCR, and TCRdb holds only the in-frame ones, with some missing. The profile shows 25,000 to 35,000 clones, approximately 90% of them singletons. Trimming stripped 6 bases from V and 2 bases from J, with 15 bases between. This CDR3 is 15 amino acids long. Germline V lookup: CDR1 MNHEY, CDR2 SMNVEV (reference sequence). This clone turned up a few times. Its cognate antigen is unknown. V gene TRBV27 combines with J gene TRBJ2-3, with D perhaps matching TRBD1 or TRBD2 (5 bases each). The sequence was obtained from a female donor older than 55 with stage III squamous cell lung carcinoma. This specimen consisted of peripheral blood, obtained before any cancer treatment. CDR3 coding DNA: TGTGCCAGCAGCAAAATGGGGGACCCCACAGATACGCAGTATTTT. Its translation is CASSKMGDPTDTQYF.